This TCR beta chain was sequenced in a study of blood T cell repertoires in COVID-19. Study overall: COVID-19 samples collected from the United States, Italy and Spain covered acute and convalescent phases.

V lost 4 bases, J lost 4 bases, and 10 bases stayed unmatched. This CDR3 is 16 amino acids long. The germline V gene encodes CDR1 MNHEY and CDR2 SVGEGT. Method: immunoSEQ multiplex PCR; TCRdb's copy keeps in-frame clones and lacks some. The repertoire includes around 120,000 clones, 75% to 90% of them detected once, and almost 30% sits in the top ten. This TCR was sampled from a woman in her sixties or seventies with acute or convalescent COVID-19. The source material was peripheral blood. This sequence joins TRBV6-2 or TRBV6-3 and TRBJ1-1, with 9 nucleotides matching TRBD1. The CDR3 DNA sequence: TGTGCCAGCAGTTCCGAAGGACAGGGGAAGGCCACTGAAGCTTTCTTT. Protein product: CASSSEGQGKATEAFF.